This is a list of T cell receptor beta chains from one sample in a study of blood T cell repertoires in COVID-19. Profiling relied on immunoSEQ multiplex PCR, and the TCRdb table lists in-frame clones only, not all of them. The sample has 260,000 or so clones; roughly four fifths are singletons. The sample consisted of peripheral blood. These receptors came from a woman between 70 and 85 years old with acute or convalescent COVID-19. Both conserved end residues are part of each CDR3. The order of the fields is D gene, V gene, J gene, clone size, CDR3 DNA, CDR3 protein. The D gene is left open where the match is weak. Size tells how often a clone was seen (once, few, many) or the class of an expanded clone, and some rows leave it out.

NA	TRBV2	TRBJ1-5	NA	TGTGCCAGCAGTTATAATCAGCCCCAGCATTTT	CASSYNQPQHF
NA	TRBV9	TRBJ1-1	NA	TGTGCCAGCAGCGTATCGGTCCACACTGAAGCTTTCTTT	CASSVSVHTEAFF
NA	TRBV5-1	TRBJ1-2	NA	TGCGCCAGCAGCTTAACAGGTCATTCTAACTATGGCTACACCTTC	CASSLTGHSNYGYTF
TRBD1	TRBV7-2	TRBJ1-4	NA	TGTGCCAGCACCTTCTTCGGGACAGGTCCTGAAAAACTGTTTTTT	CASTFFGTGPEKLFF
TRBD2	TRBV30	TRBJ2-5	once	TGTGCCTGGAGTGTAGTAGCGGGGGGGCGGGTGACCCAGTACTTC	CAWSVVAGGRVTQYF
TRBD2	TRBV7-8	TRBJ2-1	NA	TGTGCCAGCAGCAAGCGGGGGGGCCTTGACAATGAGCAGTTCTTC	CASSKRGGLDNEQFF
NA	TRBV5-5	TRBJ1-4	NA	TGTGCCAGCAGCTCGATGGGACAAAATGAAAAACTGTTTTTT	CASSSMGQNEKLFF
TRBD1	TRBV19	TRBJ2-7	NA	TGTGCCAGTAGTATAGATCTCCCGGGACAGTACGAGCAGTACTTC	CASSIDLPGQYEQYF
NA	TRBV28	TRBJ1-6	once	TGTGCCAGCAGTTTAGAGTATAATTCACCCCTCCACTTT	CASSLEYNSPLHF
NA	TRBV5-1	TRBJ1-3	NA	TGCGCCAGCAGCTTAGGTGCTAGCTCTGGAAACACCATATATTTT	CASSLGASSGNTIYF
NA	TRBV5-1	TRBJ1-1	once	TGCGCCAGCGGCACCGGGACAAACGTTGGGTACACTGAAGCTTTCTTT	CASGTGTNVGYTEAFF
TRBD1	TRBV10-2	TRBJ1-5	NA	TGCGCCAGCAGTGGGAAGAACAGGGGTTATTCTCAGCCCCAGCATTTT	CASSGKNRGYSQPQHF
TRBD1	TRBV24-1	TRBJ1-2	NA	TGTGCCACCAGTGATACAGGGGTGGAGGATGGCTACACCTTC	CATSDTGVEDGYTF
TRBD1	TRBV3-1/TRBV3-2	TRBJ2-7	NA	TGTGCCAGCAGCCAAGCTCAATGGGGGACAGGCCTTCACTCCTACGAGCAGTACTTC	CASSQAQWGTGLHSYEQYF
NA	TRBV4-2	TRBJ2-1	NA	TGTGCCAGCAGTTTACTAATGGGGAGACCCCAGTTCTTC	CASSLLMGRPQFF
TRBD2	TRBV18	TRBJ2-1	few	TGTGCCAGCTCCCCAGCGGGGGCCATCAATGAGCAGTTCTTC	CASSPAGAINEQFF
TRBD2	TRBV25-1	TRBJ2-2	once	TGTGCCAGCAGTCCCCGGGCTAGCGGAGTCACCGGGGAGCTGTTTTTT	CASSPRASGVTGELFF
TRBD1	TRBV9	TRBJ1-2	once	TGTGCCAGCAGCCCGAGATTATGGGACAGGGTGATGGGTGGCTACACCTTC	CASSPRLWDRVMGGYTF
NA	TRBV5-1	TRBJ1-2	NA	TGCGCCAGCAGCTTGGAGTCAGGGTATGGCTACACCTTC	CASSLESGYGYTF
NA	TRBV5-1	TRBJ2-5	NA	TGCGCCAGCAGCTGGGGTTCCAGGGCGGAGACCCAGTACTTC	CASSWGSRAETQYF
TRBD1	TRBV27	TRBJ1-1	few	TGTGCCAGCAGTGAACGGACAGGTGAAGCTTTCTTT	CASSERTGEAFF
NA	TRBV10-3	TRBJ1-6	NA	TGTGCCATCAGTGAGCTCGTACCCAGGGGCCTTGATTCACCCCTCCACTTT	CAISELVPRGLDSPLHF
NA	TRBV18	TRBJ1-6	many	TGTGCCAGCTCACCACAGGGGATTAATTCACCCCTCCACTTT	CASSPQGINSPLHF
NA	TRBV5-6	TRBJ2-7	NA	TGTGCCAGCAGCTTGGGGCCTGAGCAGTACTTC	CASSLGPEQYF
NA	TRBV6-1	TRBJ2-7	NA	TGTGCCAGCAGTGAAGCGCAGGGTACTTACGAGCAGTACTTC	CASSEAQGTYEQYF
TRBD1	TRBV19	TRBJ1-3	NA	TGTGCCAGTACCAACTACAGGGGATTGGCAAACACCATATATTTT	CASTNYRGLANTIYF